The clone carrying this T cell receptor (beta chain) was counted only a few times. Its antigen is undetermined. Other DNA sequences in this specimen translate into the identical CDR3. This entry comes from a study of beta chain features in type 1 diabetes. In the study overall: All samples combined gave 107,917,701 sorted cells for examination.

Study-level findings and limits: In these data, an HLA type influence on TCRB rearrangement remained unresolved. In patients and controls equally, PCR might favor templates that are shorter. Researchers report that Type 1 diabetes patients had moderately but significantly shorter TCRB CDR3s across all four CD4+ subsets.

Via CD45RO/CCR7/CD25/CD127/CD95/CD27, cells of the CD4+ naive, central memory, regulatory and stem cell-like memory subsets were sorted. Reverse transcription of all isolated RNA meant that expressed TCRB transcripts were sequenced. The assay was immunoSEQ multiplex PCR, and TCRdb's table has in-frame clones only and misses some. The data hold over 600,000 clones, with around 12% observed a single time. Trimming stripped 3 bases from V and 1 base from J, with 3 bases between. CDR1 and CDR2 from the germline V gene are KGHSH and LQKENI. This CDR3 contains 12 residues. The receptor's source is a man aged 30 to 45 with type 1 diabetes. Sequencing was performed on naive CD4+ T cells from blood. The chain combines TRBV18 with TRBJ1-1, with D hard to call. DNA of the CDR3: TGTGCCAGCTCACCCGGGAACACTGAAGCTTTCTTT. It codes for CASSPGNTEAFF.